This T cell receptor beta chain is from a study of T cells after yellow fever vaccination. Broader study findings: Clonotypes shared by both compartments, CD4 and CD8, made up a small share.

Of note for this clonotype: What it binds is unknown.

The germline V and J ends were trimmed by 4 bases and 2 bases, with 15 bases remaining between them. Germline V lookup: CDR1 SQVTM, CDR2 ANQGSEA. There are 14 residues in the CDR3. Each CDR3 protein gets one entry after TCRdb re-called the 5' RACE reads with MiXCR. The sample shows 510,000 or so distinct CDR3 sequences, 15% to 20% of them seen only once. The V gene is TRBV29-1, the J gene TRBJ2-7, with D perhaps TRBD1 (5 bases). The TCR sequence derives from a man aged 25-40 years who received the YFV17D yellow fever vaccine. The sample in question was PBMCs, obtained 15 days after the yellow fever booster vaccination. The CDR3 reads CSVVKPTEAYEQYF. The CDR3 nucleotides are TGCAGCGTTGTTAAGCCGACAGAAGCCTACGAGCAGTACTTC.